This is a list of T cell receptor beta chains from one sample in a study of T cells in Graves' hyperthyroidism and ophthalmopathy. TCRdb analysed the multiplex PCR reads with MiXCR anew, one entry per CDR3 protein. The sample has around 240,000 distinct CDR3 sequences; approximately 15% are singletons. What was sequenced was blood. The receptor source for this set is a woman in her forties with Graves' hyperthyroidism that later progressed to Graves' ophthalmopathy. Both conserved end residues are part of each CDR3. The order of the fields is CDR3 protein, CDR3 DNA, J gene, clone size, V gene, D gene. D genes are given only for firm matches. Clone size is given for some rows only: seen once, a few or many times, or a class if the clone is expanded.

cdr3_aa: CSVLGTRKETQYF
cdr3_nt: TGCAGCGTCTTAGGGACTAGGAAAGAGACCCAGTACTTC
j_call: TRBJ2-5
clone_size: many
v_call: TRBV29-1
d_call: TRBD2

cdr3_aa: CASSLATGGSMGSYEQYF
cdr3_nt: TGTGCCAGCAGCTTAGCGACCGGTGGGTCGATGGGCTCCTACGAGCAGTACTTC
j_call: TRBJ2-7
clone_size: few
v_call: TRBV7-8
d_call: -

cdr3_aa: CSARDTGSHEQYF
cdr3_nt: TGCAGTGCTAGGGACACAGGGTCTCACGAGCAGTACTTC
j_call: TRBJ2-7
clone_size: many
v_call: TRBV20-1
d_call: -

cdr3_aa: CASSQRTSGTQNIQYF
cdr3_nt: TGTGCCAGCAGTCAACGGACTAGCGGGACCCAAAACATTCAGTACTTC
j_call: TRBJ2-4
clone_size: many
v_call: TRBV12-3/TRBV12-4
d_call: TRBD2

cdr3_aa: CASSPGQGTNEQFF
cdr3_nt: TGCGCCAGCAGCCCGGGACAGGGTACCAATGAGCAGTTCTTC
j_call: TRBJ2-1
clone_size: many
v_call: TRBV5-1
d_call: TRBD1

cdr3_aa: CASSSRPGGYEQYF
cdr3_nt: TGTGCCAGCAGTTCACGACCCGGGGGCTACGAGCAGTACTTC
j_call: TRBJ2-7
clone_size: few
v_call: TRBV28
d_call: -

cdr3_aa: CASSGRTSGRHGELFF
cdr3_nt: TGTGCCAGCAGCGGACGGACTAGCGGGAGGCACGGGGAGCTGTTTTTT
j_call: TRBJ2-2
clone_size: many
v_call: TRBV11-2
d_call: TRBD2

cdr3_aa: CASSLRAVEEQYF
cdr3_nt: TGTGCCAGCAGCCTTAGGGCCGTCGAGGAGCAGTACTTC
j_call: TRBJ2-7
clone_size: few
v_call: TRBV6-1
d_call: -

cdr3_aa: CASRGPGLTTDTQYF
cdr3_nt: TGTGCCAGTAGGGGACCGGGCCTCACCACAGATACGCAGTATTTT
j_call: TRBJ2-3
clone_size: -
v_call: TRBV19
d_call: -

cdr3_aa: CSAGTGANNSPLHF
cdr3_nt: TGCAGCGCTGGGACAGGGGCTAATAATTCACCCCTCCACTTT
j_call: TRBJ1-6
clone_size: many
v_call: TRBV29-1
d_call: TRBD1

cdr3_aa: CATSRAHLGTGGEKLFF
cdr3_nt: TGTGCCACCAGCAGAGCACATTTGGGGACAGGAGGCGAAAAACTGTTTTTT
j_call: TRBJ1-4
clone_size: many
v_call: TRBV15
d_call: TRBD1

cdr3_aa: CASSLGTGATTNEKLFF
cdr3_nt: TGTGCCAGCAGCCTCGGGACAGGTGCTACAACTAATGAAAAACTGTTTTTT
j_call: TRBJ1-4
clone_size: -
v_call: TRBV6-9
d_call: TRBD1

cdr3_aa: CATQLAGDYNEQFF
cdr3_nt: TGTGCCACGCAACTAGCGGGAGACTACAATGAGCAGTTCTTC
j_call: TRBJ2-1
clone_size: many
v_call: TRBV6-1
d_call: TRBD2

cdr3_aa: CASRGGQGTYEQYF
cdr3_nt: TGTGCCAGCCGGGGAGGACAGGGGACCTACGAGCAGTACTTC
j_call: TRBJ2-7
clone_size: few
v_call: TRBV2
d_call: TRBD1

cdr3_aa: CASSPSPGGGEQYF
cdr3_nt: TGTGCCAGCAGCCCATCACCAGGGGGTGGCGAGCAGTACTTC
j_call: TRBJ2-7
clone_size: many
v_call: TRBV5-5
d_call: TRBD1

cdr3_aa: CATSDFGQGLDTQYF
cdr3_nt: TGTGCCACCAGTGATTTTGGCCAGGGCCTGGATACGCAGTATTTT
j_call: TRBJ2-3
clone_size: many
v_call: TRBV24-1
d_call: -

cdr3_aa: CASSQDWEDQPQHF
cdr3_nt: TGTGCCAGCAGCCAAGATTGGGAGGATCAGCCCCAGCATTTT
j_call: TRBJ1-5
clone_size: few
v_call: TRBV3-1
d_call: -

cdr3_aa: CASSEVGRGGYNEQFF
cdr3_nt: TGTGCCAGCAGTGAAGTCGGGCGAGGTGGGTACAATGAGCAGTTCTTC
j_call: TRBJ2-1
clone_size: many
v_call: TRBV6-1
d_call: -

cdr3_aa: CASSQLADSYEQYF
cdr3_nt: TGTGCCAGCAGCCAGCTAGCGGATTCCTACGAGCAGTACTTC
j_call: TRBJ2-7
clone_size: -
v_call: TRBV4-2
d_call: TRBD2

cdr3_aa: CASNWAPGWGTDTQYF
cdr3_nt: TGTGCCAGCAATTGGGCCCCAGGTTGGGGCACAGATACGCAGTATTTT
j_call: TRBJ2-3
clone_size: -
v_call: TRBV28
d_call: -

cdr3_aa: CASSLNRAGARSTDTQYF
cdr3_nt: TGTGCCAGCAGCTTAAATCGAGCGGGAGCCCGGAGCACAGATACGCAGTATTTT
j_call: TRBJ2-3
clone_size: many
v_call: TRBV7-8
d_call: TRBD2

cdr3_aa: CASRDITDESSYNEQFF
cdr3_nt: TGTGCCAGCAGGGACATTACCGACGAGAGCTCCTACAATGAGCAGTTCTTC
j_call: TRBJ2-1
clone_size: many
v_call: TRBV2
d_call: -

cdr3_aa: CASSQDYMASGSANTGELFF
cdr3_nt: TGCGCCAGCAGCCAAGATTACATGGCTAGCGGGAGCGCGAACACCGGGGAGCTGTTTTTT
j_call: TRBJ2-2
clone_size: many
v_call: TRBV4-1
d_call: TRBD2

cdr3_aa: CASRLGEALDEAFF
cdr3_nt: TGTGCCAGCAGACTTGGGGAGGCCCTCGATGAAGCTTTCTTT
j_call: TRBJ1-1
clone_size: many
v_call: TRBV6-1
d_call: -

cdr3_aa: CASSPYYRTSTDTQYF
cdr3_nt: TGTGCCAGCAGTCCATACTACCGAACTAGCACAGATACGCAGTATTTT
j_call: TRBJ2-3
clone_size: many
v_call: TRBV28
d_call: -

cdr3_aa: CASSLVGVTPLHF
cdr3_nt: TGTGCCAGCAGTTTAGTGGGCGTGACACCCCTCCACTTT
j_call: TRBJ1-6
clone_size: many
v_call: TRBV12-3/TRBV12-4
d_call: -

cdr3_aa: CSARDRGTSGREIPYNEQFF
cdr3_nt: TGCAGTGCTAGAGATAGAGGGACTAGCGGGAGGGAAATCCCCTACAATGAGCAGTTCTTC
j_call: TRBJ2-1
clone_size: few
v_call: TRBV20-1
d_call: TRBD2

cdr3_aa: CASSLPGGRNIQYF
cdr3_nt: TGCGCCAGCAGCCTACCAGGTGGAAGAAACATTCAGTACTTC
j_call: TRBJ2-4
clone_size: many
v_call: TRBV5-1
d_call: -

cdr3_aa: CASSPRSRDNEQFF
cdr3_nt: TGTGCCAGCAGCCCCAGGTCAAGGGACAATGAGCAGTTCTTC
j_call: TRBJ2-1
clone_size: -
v_call: TRBV3-1
d_call: -

cdr3_aa: CASTSSWETQYF
cdr3_nt: TGTGCCAGCACCAGTAGCTGGGAGACCCAGTACTTC
j_call: TRBJ2-5
clone_size: many
v_call: TRBV7-9
d_call: -

cdr3_aa: CSAEPIAGTGTYEQYF
cdr3_nt: TGCAGTGCCGAACCGATTGCCGGGACGGGGACCTACGAGCAGTACTTC
j_call: TRBJ2-7
clone_size: many
v_call: TRBV20-1
d_call: -

cdr3_aa: CASSNDRVTEAFF
cdr3_nt: TGTGCCAGTAGTAATGACAGAGTCACTGAAGCTTTCTTT
j_call: TRBJ1-1
clone_size: -
v_call: TRBV19
d_call: -

cdr3_aa: CSAKPAGGSLNEQFF
cdr3_nt: TGCAGTGCTAAGCCCGCTGGCGGGAGTCTCAATGAGCAGTTCTTC
j_call: TRBJ2-1
clone_size: -
v_call: TRBV20-1
d_call: TRBD2

cdr3_aa: CASSRGRDGEQFF
cdr3_nt: TGTGCCAGCAGCCGGGGCCGGGATGGTGAGCAGTTCTTC
j_call: TRBJ2-1
clone_size: many
v_call: TRBV7-2
d_call: -

cdr3_aa: CASSLGPSGTYEQYF
cdr3_nt: TGTGCCAGCAGCTTAGGTCCCAGCGGAACCTACGAGCAGTACTTC
j_call: TRBJ2-7
clone_size: many
v_call: TRBV7-9
d_call: -

cdr3_aa: CASSPTMVTEAFF
cdr3_nt: TGTGCCAGCAGTCCGACCATGGTGACTGAAGCTTTCTTT
j_call: TRBJ1-1
clone_size: many
v_call: TRBV2
d_call: -

cdr3_aa: CASSQVQHYEQYF
cdr3_nt: TGCGCCAGCAGCCAAGTACAGCACTACGAGCAGTACTTC
j_call: TRBJ2-7
clone_size: many
v_call: TRBV4-1
d_call: -

cdr3_aa: CASSPQGTTNYGYTF
cdr3_nt: TGTGCCAGCAGCCCCCAGGGGACAACTAACTATGGCTACACCTTC
j_call: TRBJ1-2
clone_size: -
v_call: TRBV11-2
d_call: -

cdr3_aa: CSVRGGLAGVGQETQYF
cdr3_nt: TGCAGCGTGAGGGGGGGACTAGCGGGAGTAGGTCAAGAGACCCAGTACTTC
j_call: TRBJ2-5
clone_size: many
v_call: TRBV29-1
d_call: TRBD2

cdr3_aa: CASSQGPSGIYNEQFF
cdr3_nt: TGTGCCAGCAGCCAAGGCCCGAGCGGAATATACAATGAGCAGTTCTTC
j_call: TRBJ2-1
clone_size: -
v_call: TRBV3-1
d_call: -

cdr3_aa: CASSVRGLEGGSPLHF
cdr3_nt: TGTGCCAGCAGTGTACGGGGACTCGAAGGCGGTTCACCCCTCCACTTT
j_call: TRBJ1-6
clone_size: -
v_call: TRBV6-1
d_call: -

cdr3_aa: CSARIETEPLLEQYF
cdr3_nt: TGCAGTGCTAGAATAGAGACAGAACCCCTACTCGAGCAGTACTTC
j_call: TRBJ2-7
clone_size: many
v_call: TRBV20-1
d_call: -

cdr3_aa: CASWVSGNTIYF
cdr3_nt: TGTGCCAGCTGGGTGTCTGGAAACACCATATATTTT
j_call: TRBJ1-3
clone_size: many
v_call: TRBV12-3/TRBV12-4
d_call: -

cdr3_aa: CASSFWDRDSNQPQHF
cdr3_nt: TGTGCCAGCAGCTTTTGGGACAGGGATAGCAATCAGCCCCAGCATTTT
j_call: TRBJ1-5
clone_size: few
v_call: TRBV5-8
d_call: TRBD1

cdr3_aa: CASSSGQGSGANVLTF
cdr3_nt: TGTGCCAGCAGCTCCGGACAGGGCTCTGGGGCCAACGTCCTGACTTTC
j_call: TRBJ2-6
clone_size: many
v_call: TRBV13
d_call: TRBD1

cdr3_aa: CASSPWTGEPYEQYF
cdr3_nt: TGTGCCAGCAGCCCCTGGACAGGAGAACCCTACGAGCAGTACTTC
j_call: TRBJ2-7
clone_size: many
v_call: TRBV13
d_call: TRBD1

cdr3_aa: CASSLGTSGKVIDTQYF
cdr3_nt: TGTGCCAGTAGTCTAGGGACTAGCGGGAAAGTGATAGATACGCAGTATTTT
j_call: TRBJ2-3
clone_size: many
v_call: TRBV19
d_call: TRBD2

cdr3_aa: CASSAGVRYSYEQYF
cdr3_nt: TGTGCCAGCAGCGCAGGGGTGCGGTACTCCTACGAGCAGTACTTC
j_call: TRBJ2-7
clone_size: many
v_call: TRBV7-8
d_call: -

cdr3_aa: CASSLSGRSFSGNTIYF
cdr3_nt: TGTGCCAGCAGCTTATCGGGCAGATCCTTCTCTGGAAACACCATATATTTT
j_call: TRBJ1-3
clone_size: many
v_call: TRBV7-2
d_call: -

cdr3_aa: CASTQGANTGELFF
cdr3_nt: TGTGCCAGCACGCAGGGCGCGAACACCGGGGAGCTGTTTTTT
j_call: TRBJ2-2
clone_size: many
v_call: TRBV28
d_call: -

cdr3_aa: CASSVGVEQPQHF
cdr3_nt: TGTGCCAGCAGTGTTGGGGTCGAACAGCCCCAGCATTTT
j_call: TRBJ1-5
clone_size: few
v_call: TRBV6-1
d_call: -